A selection of T cell receptor beta chains follows, all from one sample in a study of CD8 T cells in Susac syndrome. TCRdb independently ran MiXCR on the immunoSEQ multiplex PCR reads; one entry per CDR3 protein. Among approximately 70,000 distinct CDR3 sequences listed, roughly 94% were seen once. Material for sequencing was CD8+ T cells from PBMCs. The receptors stem from a human donor with multiple sclerosis. Both conserved end residues are part of each CDR3. The D gene is left open where the match is weak. Clone size is not always given. Where it is, it says once, few, many or a class for expanded clones.

d_gene: NA
v_gene: TRBV30
abundance: once
j_gene: TRBJ2-5
CDR3aa: CAWSDTGQETQYF
CDR3nt: TGTGCCTGGAGTGACACGGGACAAGAGACCCAGTACTTC

d_gene: TRBD2
v_gene: TRBV3-1
abundance: NA
j_gene: TRBJ2-1
CDR3aa: CASSPPKPSGRAGEQFF
CDR3nt: TGTGCCAGCAGCCCCCCGAAGCCTAGCGGGAGGGCGGGTGAGCAGTTCTTC

d_gene: NA
v_gene: TRBV18
abundance: NA
j_gene: TRBJ2-7
CDR3aa: CASSPRGSYEQYF
CDR3nt: TGTGCCAGCTCACCACGCGGCAGCTACGAGCAGTACTTC

d_gene: NA
v_gene: TRBV12-3/TRBV12-4
abundance: NA
j_gene: TRBJ1-2
CDR3aa: CASSATLRDYGYTF
CDR3nt: TGTGCCAGCAGCGCTACCCTAAGGGACTATGGCTACACCTTC

d_gene: TRBD1
v_gene: TRBV7-3
abundance: NA
j_gene: TRBJ1-2
CDR3aa: CASSPGQGNYGYTF
CDR3nt: TGTGCCAGCAGCCCGGGACAGGGGAACTATGGCTACACCTTC

d_gene: NA
v_gene: TRBV20-1
abundance: once
j_gene: TRBJ2-2
CDR3aa: CSATSTRTGHGELFF
CDR3nt: TGCAGTGCTACCTCCACTAGAACGGGTCACGGGGAGCTGTTTTTT

d_gene: NA
v_gene: TRBV5-1
abundance: NA
j_gene: TRBJ2-5
CDR3aa: CASSLGGAEETQYF
CDR3nt: TGCGCCAGCAGCTTAGGAGGGGCTGAAGAGACCCAGTACTTC

d_gene: TRBD2
v_gene: TRBV20-1
abundance: NA
j_gene: TRBJ2-7
CDR3aa: CSASQREYEQYF
CDR3nt: TGCAGTGCTAGCCAGCGGGAGTATGAGCAGTACTTC

d_gene: NA
v_gene: TRBV5-1
abundance: NA
j_gene: TRBJ2-3
CDR3aa: CASSLGQGAGGSTDTQYF
CDR3nt: TGCGCCAGCAGCTTGGGACAGGGCGCGGGAGGAAGCACAGATACGCAGTATTTT

d_gene: NA
v_gene: TRBV12-3/TRBV12-4
abundance: NA
j_gene: TRBJ2-1
CDR3aa: CASSSWDLSSYNEQFF
CDR3nt: TGTGCCAGCAGTTCCTGGGACTTGAGCTCCTACAATGAGCAGTTCTTC

d_gene: TRBD1
v_gene: TRBV6-6
abundance: NA
j_gene: TRBJ2-7
CDR3aa: CASSAGTGIYEQYF
CDR3nt: TGTGCCAGCAGTGCCGGGACAGGGATCTACGAGCAGTACTTC

d_gene: TRBD1
v_gene: TRBV27
abundance: NA
j_gene: TRBJ2-7
CDR3aa: CASSPGGAEQYF
CDR3nt: TGTGCCAGCAGTCCAGGGGGCGCCGAGCAGTACTTC

d_gene: NA
v_gene: TRBV19
abundance: NA
j_gene: TRBJ2-1
CDR3aa: CASSIGSFDEQFF
CDR3nt: TGTGCCAGTAGTATAGGGTCTTTCGATGAGCAGTTCTTC

d_gene: NA
v_gene: TRBV27
abundance: NA
j_gene: TRBJ2-7
CDR3aa: CASRGQLAYEQYF
CDR3nt: TGTGCCAGCAGGGGACAATTGGCCTACGAGCAGTACTTC

d_gene: TRBD1
v_gene: TRBV6-5
abundance: once
j_gene: TRBJ2-2
CDR3aa: CASRQGHNTGELFF
CDR3nt: TGTGCCAGTAGACAGGGCCATAACACCGGGGAGCTGTTTTTT

d_gene: TRBD2
v_gene: TRBV20-1
abundance: NA
j_gene: TRBJ2-1
CDR3aa: CSAVRPGTSGIDEQFF
CDR3nt: TGCAGTGCTGTGCGCCCCGGGACTAGCGGGATTGATGAGCAGTTCTTC

d_gene: NA
v_gene: TRBV6-2/TRBV6-3
abundance: once
j_gene: TRBJ2-3
CDR3aa: CASSYSRDADTQYF
CDR3nt: TGTGCCAGCAGTTACTCTAGAGACGCCGATACGCAGTATTTT

d_gene: NA
v_gene: TRBV28
abundance: NA
j_gene: TRBJ1-5
CDR3aa: CASSFGRTNQPQHF
CDR3nt: TGTGCCAGCAGCTTCGGACGGACCAATCAGCCCCAGCATTTT

d_gene: NA
v_gene: TRBV10-3
abundance: once
j_gene: TRBJ2-3
CDR3aa: CAISASPGESTDTQYF
CDR3nt: TGTGCCATCAGTGCTTCGCCGGGAGAGAGCACAGATACGCAGTATTTT

d_gene: NA
v_gene: TRBV4-1
abundance: NA
j_gene: TRBJ1-5
CDR3aa: CASSPIRGQPQHF
CDR3nt: TGCGCCAGCAGCCCTATTAGAGGTCAGCCCCAGCATTTT

d_gene: TRBD1
v_gene: TRBV9
abundance: NA
j_gene: TRBJ1-4
CDR3aa: CASSAPAGGFNEKLFF
CDR3nt: TGTGCCAGCAGCGCTCCGGCAGGGGGATTCAATGAAAAACTGTTTTTT

d_gene: NA
v_gene: TRBV9
abundance: NA
j_gene: TRBJ2-3
CDR3aa: CASPRRQAENSTDTQYF
CDR3nt: TGTGCCAGCCCACGCCGGCAGGCTGAAAATAGCACAGATACGCAGTATTTT

d_gene: NA
v_gene: TRBV7-9
abundance: NA
j_gene: TRBJ1-1
CDR3aa: CASSPKSYEAFF
CDR3nt: TGTGCCAGCAGCCCCAAGTCTTATGAAGCTTTCTTT

d_gene: NA
v_gene: TRBV7-3
abundance: NA
j_gene: TRBJ2-7
CDR3aa: CASSLIGEGYEQYF
CDR3nt: TGTGCCAGCAGCTTAATTGGAGAGGGGTACGAGCAGTACTTC

d_gene: NA
v_gene: TRBV6-5
abundance: NA
j_gene: TRBJ2-5
CDR3aa: CASSLEKTQYF
CDR3nt: TGTGCCAGCAGTTTGGAGAAGACCCAGTACTTC

d_gene: NA
v_gene: TRBV16
abundance: NA
j_gene: TRBJ1-1
CDR3aa: CASSQSQAGTEAFF
CDR3nt: TGTGCCAGCAGCCAATCGCAGGCAGGCACTGAAGCTTTCTTT

d_gene: NA
v_gene: TRBV28
abundance: NA
j_gene: TRBJ1-6
CDR3aa: CASSESSYNSPLHF
CDR3nt: TGTGCCAGCAGTGAGAGCTCCTATAATTCACCCCTCCACTTT

d_gene: TRBD2
v_gene: TRBV28
abundance: NA
j_gene: TRBJ2-1
CDR3aa: CASSLSGGNNEQFF
CDR3nt: TGTGCCAGCAGTCTTAGCGGGGGGAACAATGAGCAGTTCTTC

d_gene: NA
v_gene: TRBV9
abundance: NA
j_gene: TRBJ2-1
CDR3aa: CASSVGGNVNEQFF
CDR3nt: TGTGCCAGCAGCGTGGGGGGCAACGTGAATGAGCAGTTCTTC

d_gene: NA
v_gene: TRBV7-2
abundance: NA
j_gene: TRBJ2-7
CDR3aa: CASSLAGFSYEQYF
CDR3nt: TGTGCCAGCAGCTTGGCAGGGTTTTCCTACGAGCAGTACTTC

d_gene: TRBD1
v_gene: TRBV12-3/TRBV12-4
abundance: NA
j_gene: TRBJ1-2
CDR3aa: CASRQTGDSGYTF
CDR3nt: TGTGCCAGCAGACAGACAGGGGACAGTGGCTACACCTTC

d_gene: NA
v_gene: TRBV11-2
abundance: once
j_gene: TRBJ2-2
CDR3aa: CASSLATGVGELFF
CDR3nt: TGTGCCAGCAGCTTAGCGACAGGAGTCGGGGAGCTGTTTTTT

d_gene: TRBD1
v_gene: TRBV7-9
abundance: NA
j_gene: TRBJ1-1
CDR3aa: CASSGQGGEAFF
CDR3nt: TGTGCGAGCAGCGGACAGGGGGGTGAAGCTTTCTTT

d_gene: NA
v_gene: TRBV28
abundance: once
j_gene: TRBJ2-7
CDR3aa: CASSAGWGATYEQYF
CDR3nt: TGTGCCAGCTCAGCAGGATGGGGGGCAACCTACGAGCAGTACTTC

d_gene: TRBD1
v_gene: TRBV20-1
abundance: NA
j_gene: TRBJ1-5
CDR3aa: CSARGIVGTGFGQPQHF
CDR3nt: TGCAGTGCTAGAGGCATTGTGGGGACAGGGTTCGGTCAGCCCCAGCATTTT

d_gene: NA
v_gene: TRBV2
abundance: NA
j_gene: TRBJ1-2
CDR3aa: CARTEKYYGYTF
CDR3nt: TGTGCCAGGACAGAGAAATACTATGGCTACACCTTC

d_gene: TRBD1
v_gene: TRBV30
abundance: NA
j_gene: TRBJ2-5
CDR3aa: CAWSWDSQETQYF
CDR3nt: TGTGCCTGGAGTTGGGACAGCCAAGAGACCCAGTACTTC

d_gene: NA
v_gene: TRBV20-1
abundance: NA
j_gene: TRBJ1-2
CDR3aa: CSARDLGRLDYGYTF
CDR3nt: TGCAGTGCTAGAGATCTGGGGAGGCTGGACTATGGCTACACCTTC

d_gene: NA
v_gene: TRBV3-1
abundance: NA
j_gene: TRBJ2-7
CDR3aa: CASSQDLRSYEQYF
CDR3nt: TGTGCCAGCAGCCAAGATCTCAGATCCTACGAGCAGTACTTC

d_gene: NA
v_gene: TRBV19
abundance: NA
j_gene: TRBJ2-1
CDR3aa: CASSIALNNEQFF
CDR3nt: TGTGCCAGTAGTATTGCCTTAAACAATGAGCAGTTCTTC

d_gene: TRBD2
v_gene: TRBV4-1
abundance: NA
j_gene: TRBJ2-7
CDR3aa: CASSQESLLKAGSYEQYF
CDR3nt: TGCGCCAGCAGCCAAGAATCCCTGCTGAAAGCGGGATCCTACGAGCAGTACTTC

d_gene: TRBD1
v_gene: TRBV7-9
abundance: NA
j_gene: TRBJ2-1
CDR3aa: CASSSRDSYNEQFF
CDR3nt: TGTGCCAGCAGCTCAAGGGACAGCTACAATGAGCAGTTCTTC

d_gene: NA
v_gene: TRBV19
abundance: once
j_gene: TRBJ1-5
CDR3aa: CASSIQSSNQPQHF
CDR3nt: TGTGCCAGTAGTATACAGTCGAGCAATCAGCCCCAGCATTTT

d_gene: TRBD1
v_gene: TRBV7-9
abundance: NA
j_gene: TRBJ1-4
CDR3aa: CASTHRGGEKLFF
CDR3nt: TGTGCCAGCACCCACAGGGGAGGTGAAAAACTGTTTTTT

d_gene: NA
v_gene: TRBV12-3/TRBV12-4
abundance: NA
j_gene: TRBJ2-2
CDR3aa: CASRDSRGNTGELFF
CDR3nt: TGTGCCAGCAGAGACTCGCGAGGGAACACCGGGGAGCTGTTTTTT

d_gene: TRBD1
v_gene: TRBV3-1
abundance: NA
j_gene: TRBJ2-7
CDR3aa: CASSQDPADRGYEQYF
CDR3nt: TGTGCCAGCAGCCAAGATCCTGCGGACAGGGGCTACGAGCAGTACTTC

d_gene: NA
v_gene: TRBV11-2
abundance: NA
j_gene: TRBJ2-1
CDR3aa: CASSLLHEQFF
CDR3nt: TGTGCCAGCAGCTTATTACATGAGCAGTTCTTC

d_gene: NA
v_gene: TRBV7-9
abundance: NA
j_gene: TRBJ2-1
CDR3aa: CASSLVREDEQFF
CDR3nt: TGTGCCAGCAGCTTAGTCCGGGAAGATGAGCAGTTCTTC

d_gene: NA
v_gene: TRBV5-6
abundance: NA
j_gene: TRBJ2-7
CDR3aa: CASSSFYEQYF
CDR3nt: TGTGCCAGCAGCTCCTTTTACGAGCAGTACTTC